This T cell receptor (beta chain) emerged from a study of technical replicates of blood from a few donors. The V segment lost 6 bases and the J segment 2 bases; nucleotides outside the gene matches: 4. This CDR3 is built from 15 residues. Germline V gene data show CDR1 as MNHNS and CDR2 as SASEGT. Profiled with immunoSEQ multiplex PCR; TCRdb holds only in-frame clones, not every one. This sample has about 70,000 clones, with about 96% found just once. Specimen: T cells isolated from PBMCs. The receptor comes from a human donor in good health. The V gene is TRBV6-1, the J gene TRBJ2-2; TRBD2 matches 9 bases. Here the CDR3 reads CASRGTSRNTGELFF. The CDR3 region has the DNA TGTGCCAGCAGAGGGACTAGCCGAAACACCGGGGAGCTGTTTTTT.